The clone carrying this T cell receptor (beta chain) was seen a handful of times. This specimen belongs to a study of blood T cells in healthy people across ages. Combining a sample-barcoded 5' primer with a J-beta primer mix, a second PCR ran for about 6 to 12 cycles. TCRdb called the 5' RACE reads again in MiXCR, with one record for every CDR3 protein. The data show 1 million or so distinct CDR3 sequences, with over 35% seen just once and about 19% held by the top ten. The germline gives CDR1 SNHLY, CDR2 FYNNEI. The V and J ends lost 7 bases and 3 bases, in that order; junction bases with no gene match: 9. The CDR3 has 14 residues.

Material for sequencing was blood. The chain employs TRBV2 and TRBJ2-7; TRBD2 matches 7 bases. The TCR originated in a woman aged 55-69 years in good health. Here the CDR3 DNA reads TGTGCCAGCAAAACCGGGACTAACAGCTACGAGCAGTACTTC. Encoded protein: CASKTGTNSYEQYF.